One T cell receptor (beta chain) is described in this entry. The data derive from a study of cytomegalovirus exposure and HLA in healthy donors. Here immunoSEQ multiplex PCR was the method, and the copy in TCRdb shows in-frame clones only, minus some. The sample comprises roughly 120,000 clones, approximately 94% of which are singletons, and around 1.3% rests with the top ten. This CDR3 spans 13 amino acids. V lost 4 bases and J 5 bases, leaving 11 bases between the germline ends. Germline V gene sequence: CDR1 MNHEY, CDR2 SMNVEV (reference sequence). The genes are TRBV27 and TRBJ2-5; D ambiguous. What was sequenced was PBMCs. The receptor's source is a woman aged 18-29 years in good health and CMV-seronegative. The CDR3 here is CASSSARWETQYF. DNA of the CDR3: TGTGCCAGCAGTTCAGCTAGGTGGGAGACCCAGTACTTC.